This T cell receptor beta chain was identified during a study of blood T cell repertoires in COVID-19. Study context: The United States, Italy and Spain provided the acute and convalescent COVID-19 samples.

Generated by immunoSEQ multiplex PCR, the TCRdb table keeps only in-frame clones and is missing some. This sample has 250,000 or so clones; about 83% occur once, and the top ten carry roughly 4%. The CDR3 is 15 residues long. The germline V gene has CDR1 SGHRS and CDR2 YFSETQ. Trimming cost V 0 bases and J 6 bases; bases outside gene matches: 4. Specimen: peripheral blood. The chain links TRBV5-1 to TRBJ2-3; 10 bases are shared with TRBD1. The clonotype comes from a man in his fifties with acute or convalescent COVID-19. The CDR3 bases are TGCGCCAGCAGCTTGGGGGACAGGGGAGGGGATACGCAGTATTTT. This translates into CASSLGDRGGDTQYF.